The rows below give T cell receptor beta chains drawn from one sample of a study of blood T cell repertoires in COVID-19. Method: immunoSEQ multiplex PCR; TCRdb's copy keeps in-frame clones and lacks some. This sample has approximately 150,000 clones, with approximately 81% found just once. Sample: PBMCs or T cells enriched from blood (not recorded which). The source is a woman in her forties or fifties who had recovered from COVID-19. The CDR3 runs from the conserved cysteine through the conserved F or W. The order of the fields is V gene, CDR3 length, J gene, clone size, D gene, CDR3 DNA, CDR3 protein. A D gene is named only where the DNA matches it firmly. The size field is filled for only some rows; it gives once, few, many or a size class.

V gene: TRBV29-1
CDR3 length: 15
J gene: TRBJ2-1
clone size: -
D gene: -
CDR3 DNA: TGCAGCGTTAACGGACTACTCCGATCCTACAATGAGCAGTTCTTC
CDR3 protein: CSVNGLLRSYNEQFF

V gene: TRBV6-5
CDR3 length: 14
J gene: TRBJ2-4
clone size: -
D gene: TRBD2
CDR3 DNA: TGTGCCAGCAGTACTTCTGCGGGAGAAAACATTCAGTACTTC
CDR3 protein: CASSTSAGENIQYF

V gene: TRBV12-3/TRBV12-4
CDR3 length: 12
J gene: TRBJ2-7
clone size: -
D gene: -
CDR3 DNA: TGTGCCAGCAGTTTGACTTACTACGAGCAGTACTTC
CDR3 protein: CASSLTYYEQYF

V gene: TRBV5-8
CDR3 length: 14
J gene: TRBJ1-2
clone size: -
D gene: TRBD1
CDR3 DNA: TGTGCCAGCACCTCAGGGACAGCTAACTATGGCTACACCTTC
CDR3 protein: CASTSGTANYGYTF

V gene: TRBV7-2
CDR3 length: 15
J gene: TRBJ2-1
clone size: -
D gene: -
CDR3 DNA: TGTGCCAGCAGCCGGAGCCGGAGCTCCTACAATGAGCAGTTCTTC
CDR3 protein: CASSRSRSSYNEQFF

V gene: TRBV5-8
CDR3 length: 15
J gene: TRBJ2-3
clone size: -
D gene: -
CDR3 DNA: TGTGCCAGCAGCTTGGGGGGAGCGGGCACAGATACGCAGTATTTT
CDR3 protein: CASSLGGAGTDTQYF

V gene: TRBV28
CDR3 length: 14
J gene: TRBJ1-5
clone size: -
D gene: -
CDR3 DNA: TGTGCCAGCAGGGCTCGATATAGCAATCAGCCCCAGCATTTT
CDR3 protein: CASRARYSNQPQHF

V gene: TRBV5-1
CDR3 length: 14
J gene: TRBJ2-1
clone size: -
D gene: TRBD2
CDR3 DNA: TGCGCCAGCATAGTGACTAGCGGTGCCAATGAGCAGTTCTTC
CDR3 protein: CASIVTSGANEQFF

V gene: TRBV7-2
CDR3 length: 16
J gene: TRBJ2-3
clone size: once
D gene: TRBD2
CDR3 DNA: TGTGCCAGCAGCTTAGTGTGGGGGGGATTAACAGATACGCAGTATTTT
CDR3 protein: CASSLVWGGLTDTQYF

V gene: TRBV5-1
CDR3 length: 13
J gene: TRBJ2-5
clone size: -
D gene: TRBD1
CDR3 DNA: TGCGCCAGCAGCTTGGGACAGGGTGGGACCCAGTACTTC
CDR3 protein: CASSLGQGGTQYF

V gene: TRBV4-3
CDR3 length: 19
J gene: TRBJ2-6
clone size: -
D gene: TRBD1
CDR3 DNA: TGCGCCAGCAGCCAAGATTGGAGGGACAGGGCGACCGGGGCCAACGTCCTGACTTTC
CDR3 protein: CASSQDWRDRATGANVLTF

V gene: TRBV7-2
CDR3 length: 13
J gene: TRBJ2-4
clone size: -
D gene: -
CDR3 DNA: TGTGCCAGCACCGGACTAGCCAAAAACATTCAGTACTTC
CDR3 protein: CASTGLAKNIQYF

V gene: TRBV3-1/TRBV3-2
CDR3 length: 15
J gene: TRBJ1-1
clone size: -
D gene: -
CDR3 DNA: TGTGCCAGCAGCCAAGGGCATAGGGGGGGAACTGAAGCTTTCTTT
CDR3 protein: CASSQGHRGGTEAFF

V gene: TRBV5-6
CDR3 length: 17
J gene: TRBJ1-5
clone size: -
D gene: -
CDR3 DNA: TGTGCCAGCAGCTTGTGGGCCGAAACCACTAGCAATCAGCCCCAGCATTTT
CDR3 protein: CASSLWAETTSNQPQHF

V gene: TRBV6-5
CDR3 length: 12
J gene: TRBJ1-4
clone size: few
D gene: TRBD1
CDR3 DNA: TGTGCCAGCGCGACAGGGTGGGGGAAACTGTTTTTT
CDR3 protein: CASATGWGKLFF

V gene: TRBV27
CDR3 length: 15
J gene: TRBJ1-1
clone size: -
D gene: -
CDR3 DNA: TGTGCCAGCAGTTCGACCAGGGTAATTGAGGCTGAAGCTTTCTTT
CDR3 protein: CASSSTRVIEAEAFF

V gene: TRBV18
CDR3 length: 18
J gene: TRBJ1-5
clone size: -
D gene: -
CDR3 DNA: TGTGCCAGCTCAGAAGTTGGTGGGCAAAGGTTAAATTCTCAGCCCCAGCATTTT
CDR3 protein: CASSEVGGQRLNSQPQHF

V gene: TRBV2
CDR3 length: 14
J gene: TRBJ2-3
clone size: -
D gene: -
CDR3 DNA: TGTGCCAGCAGTGAACGCGGCTACACAGATACGCAGTATTTT
CDR3 protein: CASSERGYTDTQYF

V gene: TRBV9
CDR3 length: 13
J gene: TRBJ2-1
clone size: -
D gene: TRBD2
CDR3 DNA: TGTGCCAGCAGCGTAGGGGTAGCGGGGGGGCCGTTCTTC
CDR3 protein: CASSVGVAGGPFF

V gene: TRBV18
CDR3 length: 16
J gene: TRBJ2-1
clone size: -
D gene: TRBD2
CDR3 DNA: TGTGCCAGCTCTCTTGCCTTAGCGGGAGGGCCGATCGGGCAGTTCTTC
CDR3 protein: CASSLALAGGPIGQFF

V gene: TRBV28
CDR3 length: 14
J gene: TRBJ1-2
clone size: -
D gene: TRBD1
CDR3 DNA: TGTGCCAGCAGGCTTGGACAGGGTGGCTATGGCTACACCTTC
CDR3 protein: CASRLGQGGYGYTF

V gene: TRBV28
CDR3 length: 16
J gene: TRBJ2-7
clone size: -
D gene: TRBD1
CDR3 DNA: TGTGCCAGCAGTGTTGCTAGAGGACAGGGCCTCTACGAGCAGTACTTC
CDR3 protein: CASSVARGQGLYEQYF

V gene: TRBV5-1
CDR3 length: 15
J gene: TRBJ1-6
clone size: -
D gene: -
CDR3 DNA: TGCGCCAGCAGCTTGGAGGGAGCCTATAATTCACCCCTCCACTTT
CDR3 protein: CASSLEGAYNSPLHF

V gene: TRBV5-3
CDR3 length: 13
J gene: TRBJ1-3
clone size: -
D gene: -
CDR3 DNA: TGTGCCACTCCGGGTCTCTCTGGAAACACCATATATTTT
CDR3 protein: CATPGLSGNTIYF

V gene: TRBV7-2
CDR3 length: 18
J gene: TRBJ1-3
clone size: -
D gene: TRBD1
CDR3 DNA: TGTGCCAGCAGGTCTTTTCCCGGGGCCAGGGGGCTCGGAAACACCATATATTTT
CDR3 protein: CASRSFPGARGLGNTIYF

V gene: TRBV28
CDR3 length: 14
J gene: TRBJ2-3
clone size: once
D gene: -
CDR3 DNA: TGTGCCAGCAGTTCCGGGACTTTCACAGATACGCAGTATTTT
CDR3 protein: CASSSGTFTDTQYF

V gene: TRBV3-1/TRBV3-2
CDR3 length: 16
J gene: TRBJ1-3
clone size: -
D gene: -
CDR3 DNA: TGTGCCAGCAGCCCTGGGAGTTCCCTCTCTGGAAACACCATATATTTT
CDR3 protein: CASSPGSSLSGNTIYF

V gene: TRBV2
CDR3 length: 11
J gene: TRBJ2-5
clone size: -
D gene: TRBD2
CDR3 DNA: TGTGCCAGCAGTTACCGGGACTACCAGTACTTC
CDR3 protein: CASSYRDYQYF

V gene: TRBV6-4
CDR3 length: 13
J gene: TRBJ2-3
clone size: -
D gene: TRBD1
CDR3 DNA: TGTGCCAGCAGTGCGGACAGGGGCGATACGCAGTATTTT
CDR3 protein: CASSADRGDTQYF

V gene: TRBV3-1/TRBV3-2
CDR3 length: 15
J gene: TRBJ2-3
clone size: -
D gene: -
CDR3 DNA: TGTGCCAGCAGCCCCGGGACAAAGAGCACAGATACGCAGTATTTT
CDR3 protein: CASSPGTKSTDTQYF

V gene: TRBV11-2
CDR3 length: 14
J gene: TRBJ2-7
clone size: -
D gene: -
CDR3 DNA: TGTGCCAGCAGCCCGCGGACGGGAACCTACGAGCAGTACTTC
CDR3 protein: CASSPRTGTYEQYF

V gene: TRBV27
CDR3 length: 14
J gene: TRBJ2-3
clone size: -
D gene: TRBD2
CDR3 DNA: TGTGCCAGCAGTGTAGTAGCGGGGGGTCCAACGCAGTATTTT
CDR3 protein: CASSVVAGGPTQYF

V gene: TRBV12-3/TRBV12-4
CDR3 length: 13
J gene: TRBJ1-1
clone size: -
D gene: TRBD1
CDR3 DNA: TGTGCCAGCAGTTTGAGGGACAGAGATGAAGCTTTCTTT
CDR3 protein: CASSLRDRDEAFF

V gene: TRBV6-5
CDR3 length: 15
J gene: TRBJ2-7
clone size: -
D gene: TRBD1
CDR3 DNA: TGTGCCAGCACTAGGACAGGGGCGAATACCTACGAGCAGTACTTC
CDR3 protein: CASTRTGANTYEQYF

V gene: TRBV9
CDR3 length: 16
J gene: TRBJ2-2
clone size: -
D gene: TRBD2
CDR3 DNA: TGTGCCAGCAGCGCCTCTAGCGGGGGGGCCACCGGGGAGCTGTTTTTT
CDR3 protein: CASSASSGGATGELFF

V gene: TRBV5-5
CDR3 length: 17
J gene: TRBJ2-1
clone size: -
D gene: TRBD2
CDR3 DNA: TGTGCCAGCAGCCATAATACCGGGACTAGCGGATACAATGAGCAGTTCTTC
CDR3 protein: CASSHNTGTSGYNEQFF

V gene: TRBV12-5
CDR3 length: 18
J gene: TRBJ2-1
clone size: once
D gene: TRBD2
CDR3 DNA: TGTGCTAGTGGTCCTCCCGGGACTAGCGGATACTCCTACAATGAGCAGTTCTTC
CDR3 protein: CASGPPGTSGYSYNEQFF

V gene: TRBV9
CDR3 length: 15
J gene: TRBJ1-4
clone size: -
D gene: -
CDR3 DNA: TGTGCCAGCAGCGTCCTGGTCGCAGGGAATGAAAAACTGTTTTTT
CDR3 protein: CASSVLVAGNEKLFF

V gene: TRBV7-6
CDR3 length: 16
J gene: TRBJ2-2
clone size: -
D gene: -
CDR3 DNA: TGTGCCAGCAGCTTATGGAGACAGGGAGGCACCGGGGAGCTGTTTTTT
CDR3 protein: CASSLWRQGGTGELFF

V gene: TRBV5-4
CDR3 length: 15
J gene: TRBJ2-1
clone size: -
D gene: TRBD2
CDR3 DNA: TGTGCCAGCAGCATCGCTAGCGGGGGGTGGAATGAGCAGTTCTTC
CDR3 protein: CASSIASGGWNEQFF

V gene: TRBV27
CDR3 length: 14
J gene: TRBJ2-2
clone size: -
D gene: -
CDR3 DNA: TGTGCCAGCAAGAAAGCGCGGAACACCGGGGAGCTGTTTTTT
CDR3 protein: CASKKARNTGELFF

V gene: TRBV19
CDR3 length: 17
J gene: TRBJ2-2
clone size: once
D gene: TRBD1
CDR3 DNA: TGTGCCAGTACCGGCGGTTGGGGACAGGGGATAGCCGGGGAGCTGTTTTTT
CDR3 protein: CASTGGWGQGIAGELFF

V gene: TRBV19
CDR3 length: 16
J gene: TRBJ2-2
clone size: -
D gene: -
CDR3 DNA: TGTGCCAGTAGTAGAATATCAGGGGCAAGCACCGGGGAGCTGTTTTTT
CDR3 protein: CASSRISGASTGELFF

V gene: TRBV4-3
CDR3 length: 14
J gene: TRBJ2-3
clone size: -
D gene: TRBD2
CDR3 DNA: TGCGCCAGCAGCCAAGATTACGGGGGGGATACGCAGTATTTT
CDR3 protein: CASSQDYGGDTQYF

V gene: TRBV5-5
CDR3 length: 14
J gene: TRBJ1-1
clone size: -
D gene: TRBD1
CDR3 DNA: TGTGCCAGCAGCCTGGGACAGGGGGCAACTGAAGCTTTCTTT
CDR3 protein: CASSLGQGATEAFF

V gene: TRBV7-2
CDR3 length: 15
J gene: TRBJ1-2
clone size: -
D gene: TRBD1
CDR3 DNA: TGTGCCAGCAGCTTAGCTGCAGGGGGCGGCTATGGCTACACCTTC
CDR3 protein: CASSLAAGGGYGYTF

V gene: TRBV11-3
CDR3 length: 15
J gene: TRBJ1-2
clone size: few
D gene: -
CDR3 DNA: TGTGCCAGCAGTCGGGAGGGGCGGACGAACTATGGCTACACCTTC
CDR3 protein: CASSREGRTNYGYTF

V gene: TRBV3-1/TRBV3-2
CDR3 length: 20
J gene: TRBJ2-7
clone size: -
D gene: TRBD1
CDR3 DNA: TGTGCCAGCAGCCAAGACGAAGAATGGGAAGTGGGGGACAGGGCGTACGAGCAGTACTTC
CDR3 protein: CASSQDEEWEVGDRAYEQYF

V gene: TRBV7-9
CDR3 length: 13
J gene: TRBJ1-3
clone size: -
D gene: -
CDR3 DNA: TGTGCCAGCAGCTTATTTGTGCAGGAGGCCATATATTTT
CDR3 protein: CASSLFVQEAIYF

V gene: TRBV11-2
CDR3 length: 17
J gene: TRBJ2-2
clone size: -
D gene: TRBD2
CDR3 DNA: TGTGCCAGCAGCCCAGCGCCGAGCGGGACGAACACCGGGGAGCTGTTTTTT
CDR3 protein: CASSPAPSGTNTGELFF

V gene: TRBV7-9
CDR3 length: 14
J gene: TRBJ1-5
clone size: -
D gene: -
CDR3 DNA: TGTGCCAGCAGCACGCACACCGAGGGTCAGCCCCAGCATTTT
CDR3 protein: CASSTHTEGQPQHF

V gene: TRBV5-1
CDR3 length: 15
J gene: TRBJ2-3
clone size: -
D gene: TRBD2
CDR3 DNA: TGCGCCAGCAGCATCGGGACTAGCGGCGCAGATACGCAGTATTTT
CDR3 protein: CASSIGTSGADTQYF

V gene: TRBV5-6
CDR3 length: 15
J gene: TRBJ2-2
clone size: few
D gene: -
CDR3 DNA: TGTGCCAGCAGGCAAGGACAGACGAACACCGGGGAGCTGTTTTTT
CDR3 protein: CASRQGQTNTGELFF

V gene: TRBV3-1/TRBV3-2
CDR3 length: 12
J gene: TRBJ2-2
clone size: -
D gene: -
CDR3 DNA: TGTGCCAGCAGCCAAGGGGCGCTCGGGCTGTTTTTT
CDR3 protein: CASSQGALGLFF